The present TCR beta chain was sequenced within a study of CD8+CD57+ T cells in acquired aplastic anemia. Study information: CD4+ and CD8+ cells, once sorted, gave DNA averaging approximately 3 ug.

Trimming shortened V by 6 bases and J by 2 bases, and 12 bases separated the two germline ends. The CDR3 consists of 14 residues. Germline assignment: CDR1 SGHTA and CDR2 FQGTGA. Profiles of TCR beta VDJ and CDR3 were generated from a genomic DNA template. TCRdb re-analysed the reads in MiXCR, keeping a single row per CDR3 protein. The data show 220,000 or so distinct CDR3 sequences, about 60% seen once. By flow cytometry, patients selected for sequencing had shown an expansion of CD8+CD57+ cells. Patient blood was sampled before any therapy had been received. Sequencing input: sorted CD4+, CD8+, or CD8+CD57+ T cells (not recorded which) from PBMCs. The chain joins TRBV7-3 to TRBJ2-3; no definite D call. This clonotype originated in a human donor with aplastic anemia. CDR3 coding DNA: TGTGCCAGCAGACCAACTTCTTTCACAGATACGCAGTATTTT. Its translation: CASRPTSFTDTQYF.